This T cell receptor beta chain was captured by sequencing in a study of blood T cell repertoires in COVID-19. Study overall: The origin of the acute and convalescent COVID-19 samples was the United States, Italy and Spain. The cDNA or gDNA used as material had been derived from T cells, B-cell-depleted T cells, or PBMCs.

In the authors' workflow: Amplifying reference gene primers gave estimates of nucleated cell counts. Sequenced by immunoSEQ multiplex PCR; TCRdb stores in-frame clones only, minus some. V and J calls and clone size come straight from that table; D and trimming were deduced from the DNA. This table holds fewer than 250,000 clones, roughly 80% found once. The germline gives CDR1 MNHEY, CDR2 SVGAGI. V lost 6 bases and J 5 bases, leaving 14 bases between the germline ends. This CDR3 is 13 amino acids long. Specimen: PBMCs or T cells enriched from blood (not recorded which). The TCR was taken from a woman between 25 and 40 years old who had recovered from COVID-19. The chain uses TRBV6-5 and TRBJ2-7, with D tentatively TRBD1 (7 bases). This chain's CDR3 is CASRVQGGNEQYF. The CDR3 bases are TGTGCCAGCAGGGTTCAGGGGGGCAACGAGCAGTACTTC.